This TCR beta chain originates from a study of spatial heterogeneity in lung cancer. The overall study: Consistently, beta-chain sequences turned up in larger numbers than alpha-chain sequences did.

CDR3 length: 14 amino acids. Germline V CDR1 and CDR2: MNHEY, SMNVEV (reference sequence). V dropped 6 bases and J dropped 8 bases, with 17 bases sitting between them. TCRdb redid the calling of the 5' RACE reads with MiXCR, one entry per CDR3 protein. The repertoire consists of around 60,000 distinct CDR3 sequences, with 8.4% occurring once and the leading ten covering roughly 15%. Time point meaning: sample taken at primary tumor resection. The study sequenced unsorted whole RNA from tumor, nontumor lung or frozen PBMC. Samples were donated by 72 untreated early-stage non-small cell lung cancer patients.

The chain joins TRBV27 to TRBJ2-1; D gene ambiguous. This specimen was PBMCs, taken at surgery. The TCR originated in a female donor with early-stage non-small cell lung cancer. CDR3 in DNA: TGTGCCAGCAGACCCTACCGACCTATCTATGAGCAGTTCTTC. This sequence encodes CASRPYRPIYEQFF.